This T cell receptor beta chain came from a study of T cell responses to AZD1222 COVID-19 vaccine. About the study: Doses given second, at about 4 or about 12 weeks, were pooled.

As concerns this clone: The target antigen is unknown.

This CDR3 has 11 amino acids. Germline CDR1 SGHAT, CDR2 FQNNGV. The V end was cut by 4 bases, the J end by 8 bases, with 8 bases between. Produced via immunoSEQ multiplex PCR; TCRdb's table is partial and in-frame only. The sample records 100,000 to 120,000 clones, around 90% being singletons. Study conclusions and caveats: Baseline serology detected seropositivity in only a handful of AZD1222 recipients. Recipients of two AZD1222 doses showed rising Spike-specific TCR breadth and depth. Nearly half of spike-specific TCRs reportedly target unmutated variant regions.

The rearrangement links TRBV11-2 to TRBJ1-2; unclear D gene. The sequence was collected from an adult in good health. The sequenced sample was peripheral blood, obtained on day 0 of AZD1222 vaccination. CDR3 sequence (DNA): TGTGCCAGCAGCTCATATTACGGCTACACCTTC. It codes for CASSSYYGYTF.